The 20 T cell receptor beta chains below come from one sample, sequenced in a study of Tregs in tolerant kidney transplant recipients. Sequenced by immunoSEQ multiplex PCR; TCRdb stores in-frame clones only, minus some. The table shows 69,000 or so clones, with approximately 88% occurring only once. The material sequenced was CD4+ T cells from blood, taken before the transplant. The receptors were sampled from a human donor who received a combined kidney and bone marrow transplant.

This rearrangement joins TRBV6-6 to TRBJ2-7; tentatively, D is TRBD1 (6 bases). The CDR3 consists of 14 residues. CDR1 MNHNY and CDR2 SVGAGI come from the germline V gene (reference sequence). V lost 4 bases and J 0 bases, leaving 10 bases between the germline ends. The CDR3 DNA reads as TGTGCCAGCAGTTTTATAGGGGGCTCCTACGAGCAGTACTTC. This sequence encodes CASSFIGGSYEQYF.

The chain joins TRBV30 to TRBJ2-7, with a tentative D call TRBD2 (5 bases). The V gene's germline CDR1 is GTSNPN and CDR2 SVGIG (reference sequence). This CDR3 contains 12 residues. The germline V and J ends were trimmed by 2 bases and 3 bases, with 8 bases remaining between them. Here the CDR3 reads CAWSTRGYEQYF. For the CDR3, the DNA is TGTGCCTGGAGTACCCGGGGCTACGAGCAGTACTTC.

The gene calls are TRBV7-8 and TRBJ2-7, with D perhaps matching TRBD1 (7 bases). V was trimmed by 5 bases and J by 3 bases, leaving 23 bases between them. The germline V gene encodes CDR1 SGHVS and CDR2 FQNEAQ. The CDR3 covers 17 residues. As DNA, the CDR3 is TGTGCCAGCAGCCCACGGGACCTCCCCAGGGGGGTCTACGAGCAGTACTTC. Protein sequence: CASSPRDLPRGVYEQYF.

The J gene is TRBJ2-5, the V gene TRBV5-1, with 9 bases identical to TRBD1. After removal of 1 base from V and 5 bases from J, the junction contained 6 bases not matched to a gene. From germline, CDR1 is SGHRS and CDR2 YFSETQ. The CDR3 has 15 amino acids. The CDR3 loop is CASSLTGGERETQYF. As DNA, the CDR3 is TGCGCCAGCAGCTTGACAGGGGGCGAGAGGGAGACCCAGTACTTC.

The rearrangement joins TRBV9 to TRBJ2-2; D not certain. CDR1 is SGDLS and CDR2 is YYNGEE in the germline V gene. This CDR3 contains 15 residues. Trimming pared 0 bases from V and 0 bases from J, leaving 6 bases between. The CDR3 loop is CASSVGDPNTGELFF. DNA for the CDR3: TGTGCCAGCAGCGTAGGCGATCCGAACACCGGGGAGCTGTTTTTT.

The genes are TRBV6-6 and TRBJ1-1; the D is unclear. With 6 bases removed from V and 1 base from J, the gap between germline ends came to 12 bases. The CDR3 loop spans 14 amino acids. Germline CDR1 reads MNHNY; CDR2 reads SVGAGI (reference sequence). The CDR3 coding sequence is TGTGCCAGCAGGCGTATCCAGGCGAACACTGAAGCTTTCTTT. Translation: CASRRIQANTEAFF.

This clone was counted once. The gene calls are TRBV7-9 and TRBJ2-2, with 7 bases fitting TRBD2. The CDR3 is made up of 15 amino acids. Trimming at V came to 1 base and at J to 5 bases, leaving 4 bases not matched to a gene. CDR1 and CDR2 (germline): SEHNR, FQNEAQ (reference sequence). DNA of the CDR3: TGTGCCAGCAGCTTAGGGCCTAGCGGTACCGGGGAGCTGTTTTTT. The encoded protein is CASSLGPSGTGELFF.

The chain carries TRBV2 and TRBJ1-1; the D is unclear. This CDR3 is 14 amino acids long. V lost 8 bases and J lost 3, with 16 bases in between. Per germline, CDR1 SNHLY and CDR2 FYNNEI. CDR3 DNA: TGTGCCAGCGCTAAGTCGCCGCGGGACACTGAAGCTTTCTTT. Amino acid sequence: CASAKSPRDTEAFF.

The V and J genes are TRBV30 and TRBJ2-1; D perhaps matches TRBD1 (6 bases). Trimming left V 3 bases short and J 10 bases short, with 22 bases between. Looked up from germline, CDR1 is GTSNPN and CDR2 is SVGIG (reference sequence). CDR3 length equals 15 residues. This CDR3 is CAWRTHRVFNSEQFF. In DNA, the CDR3 is TGTGCCTGGAGAACCCACAGGGTGTTCAACAGCGAGCAGTTCTTC.

A single count supports this clone. The chain uses TRBV7-6 and TRBJ2-5; a weak D match, TRBD1 (7 bases). The V gene's germline CDR1 is SGHVS and CDR2 FNYEAQ. The CDR3 has 17 amino acids. V was cut by 4 bases and J by 3 bases, with 21 bases left in between. CDR3 region: CASSSRGPEGAEETQYF. In nucleotides, the CDR3 is TGTGCCAGCAGCTCTCGTGGGCCGGAGGGGGCGGAAGAGACCCAGTACTTC.

This clone showed up just once. This chain uses TRBV6-1 with TRBJ2-3; 7 bases align to TRBD2. The V segment lost 1 base and the J segment 0 bases; nucleotides outside the gene matches: 4. This CDR3 comprises 16 residues. Germline CDR1 reads MNHNS; CDR2 reads SASEGT. In nucleotides, the CDR3 is TGTGCCAGCAGTGAAGGAGCGGGAACTAGCACAGATACGCAGTATTTT. Its translation: CASSEGAGTSTDTQYF.

This chain links TRBV30 with TRBJ2-5; D unclear. V lost 0 bases, J lost 1 base, and 9 bases lay in between. The CDR3 is 14 amino acids. Germline V gives CDR1 GTSNPN, CDR2 SVGIG (reference sequence). CDR3 nucleotides: TGTGCCTGGAGTGTACTTGAGATCCAAGAGACCCAGTACTTC. This codes for CAWSVLEIQETQYF.

The V and J genes are TRBV5-4 and TRBJ2-7, with D possibly TRBD1 on 6 matching bases. Trimming shortened V by 0 bases and J by 7 bases, and 14 bases separated the two germline ends. The CDR3 is 14 residues long. Germline V CDR1 and CDR2: SGHNT, YYREEE (reference sequence). CDR3 in amino acids: CASSLVLGASEQYF. The DNA of the CDR3 is TGTGCCAGCAGCTTGGTCCTGGGGGCGAGTGAGCAGTACTTC.

CDR3 residues: CASSLPGVGINYGYTF. The CDR3, as DNA: TGTGCCAGCAGTTTACCCGGAGTCGGAATAAACTATGGCTACACCTTC. The chain joins TRBV28 to TRBJ1-2, with unresolved D. Trimming pared 2 bases from V and 2 bases from J, leaving 15 bases between. The length of the CDR3 is 16 residues. Germline V CDR1 and CDR2: MDHEN, SYDVKM.

This chain connects TRBV6-1 to TRBJ1-5; 12 nucleotides match TRBD1. V was pared by 3 bases and J by 0 bases, with 6 bases of the junction left unmatched. Germline V gene data show CDR1 as MNHNS and CDR2 as SASEGT. This CDR3 contains 18 residues. CDR3 sequence: CASSEYGTGGYSNQPQHF. As DNA, the CDR3 is TGTGCCAGCAGTGAGTATGGGACAGGGGGCTATAGCAATCAGCCCCAGCATTTT.

This chain links TRBV4-1 with TRBJ2-7; no definite D call. The CDR3 is made up of 15 amino acids. The V gene lost 5 bases and the J gene lost 6 bases, with 20 bases spanning the gap. The germline V gene encodes CDR1 MGHRA and CDR2 YSYEKL. The DNA for the CDR3 is TGCGCCAGCAGCGACGGAGAAGACCCCCTCCGCGAGCAGTACTTC. Translated: CASSDGEDPLREQYF.

The chain joins TRBV10-2 to TRBJ2-5; a weak D match, TRBD2 (7 bases). The ends were cut back, 5 bases at V and 4 bases at J, with 14 bases in the middle. CDR3 size: 14 residues. The V gene's germline CDR1 is WSHSY and CDR2 SAAADI. CDR3 DNA sequence: TGCGCCAGCAGTCGGGGGGCGCGAGGAGAGACCCAGTACTTC. Translated, it gives CASSRGARGETQYF.

Concerning this clone itself: Other DNA sequences from this sample encode an identical CDR3 as well. This chain links TRBV28 with TRBJ1-5; D unclear. Trimming took off 11 bases at V and 3 bases at J, with 14 bases between the two ends. Germline V gene sequence: CDR1 MDHEN, CDR2 SYDVKM. The CDR3 runs 13 residues. The CDR3: CAAQFGDNQPQHF. DNA of the CDR3: TGTGCCGCCCAATTCGGGGACAATCAGCCCCAGCATTTT.

This sequence joins TRBV29-1 and TRBJ1-2; TRBD1 is a possible D gene (5 bases). Trimming stripped 1 base from V and 3 bases from J, with 15 bases between. CDR1 is SQVTM, CDR2 ANQGSEA, per germline. This CDR3 contains 15 residues. CDR3 in amino acids: CSVEGQSPNYYGYTF. The CDR3 DNA reads as TGCAGCGTTGAAGGACAGTCCCCTAATTACTATGGCTACACCTTC.

This chain joins TRBV25-1 and TRBJ2-5, with 8 bases fitting TRBD1. V shed 2 bases, J shed 6 bases, and the junction held 5 bases outside the gene matches. Germline CDR1 and CDR2: MGHDK and SYGVNS. The CDR3 length is 14 residues. CDR3 protein: CASSEGGQGKTQYF. The CDR3 region has the DNA TGTGCCAGCAGTGAAGGCGGACAGGGAAAGACCCAGTACTTC.